One sample yielded the 21 T cell receptor beta chains listed below, sequenced in a study of long-term antiretroviral therapy in people with HIV. Samples were assayed with immunoSEQ v3.0 at survey level. Generated by immunoSEQ multiplex PCR, the TCRdb table keeps only in-frame clones and is missing some. This sample has about 21,000 clones, with roughly four fifths found just once. The specimen comprised unsorted PBMCs, sampled about 1.8 years before starting antiretroviral therapy. The source of these receptors is a woman between 35 and 50 years old with HIV.

The V gene is TRBV5-4, the J gene TRBJ2-1, with D hard to call. This CDR3 comprises 15 residues. Germline V gives CDR1 SGHNT, CDR2 YYREEE (reference sequence). V was clipped by 0 bases and J by 4 bases, with 11 bases between them. The CDR3 loop reads CASSLGTRNYNEQFF. In nucleotides, the CDR3 is TGTGCCAGCAGCTTGGGCACCAGAAATTACAATGAGCAGTTCTTC.

This chain joins TRBV5-1 and TRBJ2-7; the match to TRBD2 covers 13 bases. Germline values: CDR1 SGHRS, CDR2 YFSETQ. V shed 2 bases, J shed 7 bases, and the junction held 6 bases outside the gene matches. The CDR3 spans 15 residues. The CDR3 coding sequence is TGCGCCAGCAGCTTAGGGACTAGCGGGATTGTTGAGCAGTACTTC. Its protein is CASSLGTSGIVEQYF. Filled out from reference TRBV5-1 and TRBJ2-7, the complete variable domain reads KAGVTQTPRYLIKTRGQQVTLSCSPISGHRSVSWYQQTPGQGLQFLFEYFSETQRNKGNFPGRFSGRQFSNSRSEMNVSTLELGDSALYLCASSLGTSGIVEQYFGPGTRLTVT.

The V call is TRBV10-3, the J call TRBJ2-5; either TRBD1 or TRBD2 may fit D (5 bases each). Germline V lookup: CDR1 ENHRY, CDR2 SYGVKD. V was trimmed by 11 bases and J by 5 bases, leaving 18 bases between them. There are 13 residues in the CDR3. The CDR3 sequence: CALRPEWGETQYF. DNA for the CDR3: TGTGCCTTAAGACCCGAATGGGGGGAGACCCAGTACTTC.

This clone was observed a single time. This chain uses TRBV19 with TRBJ2-3; tentatively, D is TRBD1 (5 bases). Germline CDR1 reads LNHDA; CDR2 reads SQIVND (reference sequence). The CDR3 runs 13 residues. V was clipped by 8 bases and J by 0 bases, with 9 bases between them. The DNA of the CDR3 is TGTGCCAGTCGGCAGGGAAGCACAGATACGCAGTATTTT. Amino acids: CASRQGSTDTQYF. Based on the CDR3 plus reference TRBV19 and TRBJ2-3, the full variable domain is DGGITQSPKYLFRKEGQNVTLSCEQNLNHDAMYWYRQDPGQGLRLIYYSQIVNDFQKGDIAEGYSVSREKKESFPLTVTSAQKNPTAFYLCASRQGSTDTQYFGPGTRLTVL.

The chain joins TRBV4-3 to TRBJ2-7, with TRBD1 matching 8 bases. This CDR3 spans 15 amino acids. Germline loops: CDR1 LGHNA, CDR2 YSLEER. V shed 0 bases and J 3 bases; nucleotides not matched to a gene: 4. In DNA, the CDR3 is TGCGCCAGCAGCCAAGATTCAGGGACAGGCTACGAGCAGTACTTC. Its protein is CASSQDSGTGYEQYF.

The genes are TRBV5-1 and TRBJ2-7; D might be TRBD1 (6 bases). The CDR3 length is 15 residues. The ends were cut back, 4 bases at V and 0 bases at J, with 14 bases in the middle. CDR1 is SGHRS and CDR2 is YFSETQ in the germline V gene. Written as DNA, the CDR3 is TGCGCCAGCAGCGGTGGGACCAGGGGCTCCTACGAGCAGTACTTC. This codes for CASSGGTRGSYEQYF.

The genes are TRBV29-1 and TRBJ2-5; 7 bases agree with TRBD1. This CDR3 contains 14 residues. From germline, CDR1 is SQVTM and CDR2 ANQGSEA. Trimming took 2 bases from V and 4 from J; bases not matched to a gene: 7. Written as DNA, the CDR3 is TGCAGCGTTGAATTGGTGGCAGGGGGAGAGACCCAGTACTTC. This gives the protein CSVELVAGGETQYF.

The V and J genes are TRBV27 and TRBJ2-7, with 10 bases fitting TRBD1. V dropped 1 base and J dropped 5; count of bases not matched to a gene: 5. This CDR3 has 15 amino acids. Germline CDR1 is MNHEY and CDR2 is SMNVEV (reference sequence). The CDR3 loop is CASSLFWDRGNEQYF. CDR3 nucleotide sequence: TGTGCCAGCAGTTTATTCTGGGACAGGGGCAACGAGCAGTACTTC.

The chain uses TRBV7-9 and TRBJ1-4; 9 bases are shared with TRBD1. The CDR3 is made up of 15 amino acids. CDR1 SEHNR and CDR2 FQNEAQ come from the germline V gene (reference sequence). The V gene end was trimmed by 3 bases and the J gene end by 3 bases; junction bases not matched to a gene: 2. As DNA, the CDR3 is TGTGCCAGCAGCTTGGACAGGGGTGCTAATGAAAAACTGTTTTTT. Its translation is CASSLDRGANEKLFF.

In this sample, this clone turned up a few times. The V call is TRBV4-2, the J call TRBJ2-3; TRBD2 aligns across 8 bases. The J segment lost 4 bases and the V segment lost 5 bases, leaving 8 bases of the junction unmatched. CDR1 is LGHNA and CDR2 is YNFKEQ in the germline V gene. This CDR3 has 15 amino acids. The CDR3 region has the DNA TGTGCCAGCAGCGAGGAGCGGGAGACCTCAGATACGCAGTATTTT. Amino acids: CASSEERETSDTQYF.

The chain is built from TRBV11-2 and TRBJ2-1; D ambiguous. The CDR3 spans 12 residues. The V gene's germline CDR1 is SGHAT and CDR2 FQNNGV. V was shortened by 0 bases and J by 9 bases, with 6 bases between the two germline ends. CDR3 DNA sequence: TGTGCCAGCAGCTTAGAGACTTCTGAGCAGTTCTTC. Protein: CASSLETSEQFF.

The rearrangement uses TRBV2 and TRBJ1-3; D gene uncertain. V was shortened by 0 bases and J by 4 bases, with 19 bases between the two germline ends. This CDR3 comprises 18 residues. Germline CDR1 reads SNHLY; CDR2 reads FYNNEI. CDR3 nucleotide sequence: TGTGCCAGCAGTGAAGCGCATATGCAGTCCGCCTTCGGAAACACCATATATTTT. It encodes CASSEAHMQSAFGNTIYF.

The chain couples TRBV18 to TRBJ1-5; no firm D call. This CDR3 is 14 amino acids long. V shed 1 base and J shed 7 bases, with 11 bases lying between them. The germline gives CDR1 KGHSH, CDR2 LQKENI. The CDR3 loop reads CASSPLPGNQPQHF. CDR3 sequence (DNA): TGTGCCAGCTCACCACTTCCAGGAAACCAGCCCCAGCATTTT.

The V and J genes are TRBV18 and TRBJ2-2, with 10 bases identical to TRBD2. The CDR3 has 16 amino acids. Germline V gene sequence: CDR1 KGHSH, CDR2 LQKENI. J lost 4 bases, V lost 2 bases, and 4 bases had no gene match. The CDR3 region has the DNA TGTGCCAGCTCACCAGCTAGCGGGAGTGGCACCGGGGAGCTGTTTTTT. It codes for CASSPASGSGTGELFF.

The chain is built from TRBV2 and TRBJ1-5; D ambiguous. Trimming cost V 6 bases and J 6 bases, with 12 bases left between them. This CDR3 region has 13 residues. Germline lookup yields CDR1 SNHLY and CDR2 FYNNEI. The CDR3 DNA follows: TGTGCCAGCAGACTCCCTCCCCCTCAGCCCCAGCATTTT. Translation gives CASRLPPPQPQHF.

Relative to its sample, this clone is medium-sized. This sequence joins TRBV27 and TRBJ2-7; the D is unclear. Trimming removed 2 bases at V and 6 bases at J, with 8 bases between. Germline CDR1 reads MNHEY; CDR2 reads SMNVEV (reference sequence). The CDR3 runs 12 residues. DNA for the CDR3: TGTGCCAGCAGTTTAAGGGCTGGCGAGCAGTACTTC. Amino acid sequence: CASSLRAGEQYF.

V usage is TRBV4-1 and J usage is TRBJ2-4; 7 bases match TRBD1. J gave up 1 base and V 3 bases, and 12 bases lay outside the gene matches. CDR1 is MGHRA, CDR2 YSYEKL, per germline. The CDR3 sequence is 18 residues long. CDR3 sequence reads: CASSQLGNRGEAKNIQYF. CDR3 DNA sequence: TGCGCCAGCAGCCAGTTGGGCAACAGGGGAGAGGCCAAAAACATTCAGTACTTC.

This clone was seen more than once but under ten times. V and J are TRBV7-2 and TRBJ1-2; TRBD1 might be the D (5 bases). Trimming removed 5 bases at V and 8 bases at J, with 24 bases between. CDR3 size: 16 residues. CDR1 is SGHTA, CDR2 FQGNSA, per germline. The CDR3 coding sequence is TGTGCCAGCAGCCCGAGCAGTGCGGACACCGGCCGGGGCTACACCTTC. Encoded protein: CASSPSSADTGRGYTF.

The rearrangement links TRBV5-6 to TRBJ1-2, with 7 bases identical to TRBD1. The germline gives CDR1 SGHDT, CDR2 YYEEEE. This CDR3 has 15 residues. V trimming: 3 bases; J trimming: 5 bases; junction bases outside the gene matches: 10. CDR3: CASSYADREQYGYTF. CDR3 sequence (DNA): TGTGCCAGCAGCTATGCCGACAGGGAACAATATGGCTACACCTTC.

V gene TRBV7-2 combines with J gene TRBJ1-5; D perhaps matches TRBD1 (5 bases). CDR3 length equals 13 residues. Germline CDR1 SGHTA, CDR2 FQGNSA. The V end was cut by 5 bases, the J end by 3 bases, with 8 bases between. The CDR3 spells CASSLGPNQPQHF. DNA of the CDR3: TGTGCCAGCAGCCTGGGGCCCAATCAGCCCCAGCATTTT.

The CDR3, as DNA: TGTGCCAGCAGAGTGGGGGCAGGGACGAACACTGAAGCTTTCTTT. Protein sequence: CASRVGAGTNTEAFF. The genes are TRBV6-5 and TRBJ1-1; tentatively, D is TRBD1 (6 bases). This CDR3 comprises 15 residues. The germline CDR1 and CDR2 sequences are MNHEY and SVGAGI. V dropped 6 bases and J dropped 1 base, with 15 bases sitting between them.